This T cell receptor (beta chain) was profiled in a study of blood T cell repertoires in COVID-19. Generated by immunoSEQ multiplex PCR, the TCRdb table keeps only in-frame clones and is missing some. This table has a few hundred thousand clones, around 84% appearing once. Trimming removed 4 bases from V and 1 base from J, with 14 bases in between. The V gene's germline CDR1 is GTSNPN and CDR2 SVGIG (reference sequence). The CDR3 is 14 residues long. The sequence was collected from a woman between 18 and 29 years old with acute or convalescent COVID-19. The chain is built from TRBV30 and TRBJ2-7; D is possibly TRBD1 (5 bases). Sequencing was carried out using peripheral blood. The CDR3 bases are TGTGCCTGGACTCCAGGGCTATTATCCTACGAGCAGTACTTC. It translates to CAWTPGLLSYEQYF. The full variable domain, rest sourced from reference TRBV30 and TRBJ2-7, is SQTIHQWPATLVQPVGSPLSLECTVEGTSNPNLYWYRQAAGRGLQLLFYSVGIGQISSEVPQNLSASRPQDRQFILSSKKLLLSDSGFYLCAWTPGLLSYEQYFGPGTRLTVT.